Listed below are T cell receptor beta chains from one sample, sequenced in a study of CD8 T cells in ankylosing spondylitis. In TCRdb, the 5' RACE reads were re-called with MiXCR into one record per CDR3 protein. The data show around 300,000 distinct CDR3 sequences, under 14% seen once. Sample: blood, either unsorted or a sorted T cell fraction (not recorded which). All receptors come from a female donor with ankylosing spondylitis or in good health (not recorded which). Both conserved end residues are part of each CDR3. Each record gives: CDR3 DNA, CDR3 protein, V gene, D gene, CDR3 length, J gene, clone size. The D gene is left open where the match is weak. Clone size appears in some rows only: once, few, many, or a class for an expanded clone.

DNA: TGCGCCAGCAGCCAAACAGGGGCGGACAATCAGCCCCAGCATTTT
CDR3: CASSQTGADNQPQHF
V: TRBV5-1
D: TRBD1
length: 15
J: TRBJ1-5
size: many

DNA: TGTGCCAGCAGTTCCTCCCGATCAAGTCACTCCTACGAGCAGTACTTC
CDR3: CASSSSRSSHSYEQYF
V: TRBV12-3/TRBV12-4
D: -
length: 16
J: TRBJ2-7
size: few

DNA: TGTGCCAGCAGTCGACAGGCCCACGAGCAGTACTTC
CDR3: CASSRQAHEQYF
V: TRBV2
D: -
length: 12
J: TRBJ2-7
size: -

DNA: TGCGCCAGCAGCACCTCGACAGGGAGTGGAACTGAAGCTTTCTTT
CDR3: CASSTSTGSGTEAFF
V: TRBV5-1
D: TRBD1
length: 15
J: TRBJ1-1
size: many

DNA: TGTGCCAGCCGTCTCTTCAATTCACCCCTCCACTTT
CDR3: CASRLFNSPLHF
V: TRBV6-2/TRBV6-3
D: -
length: 12
J: TRBJ1-6
size: many

DNA: TGTGCCAGCTCACCCCAGACAAGGCTCGGCAATCAGCCCCAGCATTTT
CDR3: CASSPQTRLGNQPQHF
V: TRBV18
D: -
length: 16
J: TRBJ1-5
size: many

DNA: TGTGCCACCAGCAGCATGCGAGCGGGAGCCTACAATGAGCAGTTCTTC
CDR3: CATSSMRAGAYNEQFF
V: TRBV15
D: TRBD2
length: 16
J: TRBJ2-1
size: few

DNA: TGTGCCAGCAGTAGGGGGCTCGAGCAGTACTTC
CDR3: CASSRGLEQYF
V: TRBV12-3/TRBV12-4
D: TRBD1
length: 11
J: TRBJ2-7
size: many

DNA: TGCAGTGCTAGGGGAGGGGCTTCCATCCGGGTCACTGAAGCTTTCTTT
CDR3: CSARGGASIRVTEAFF
V: TRBV20-1
D: -
length: 16
J: TRBJ1-1
size: many

DNA: TGCAGTGCTATTATTACTGCAGAACGGTTCTTC
CDR3: CSAIITAERFF
V: TRBV20-1
D: -
length: 11
J: TRBJ2-1
size: -

DNA: TGCGCCAGCAGCCTACAGGGGAACGGAGCTTTCTTT
CDR3: CASSLQGNGAFF
V: TRBV5-1
D: TRBD1
length: 12
J: TRBJ1-1
size: many

DNA: TGTGCCAGCAGCCTAGGAGGGGGAGGCGCAGATACGCAGTATTTT
CDR3: CASSLGGGGADTQYF
V: TRBV7-2
D: -
length: 15
J: TRBJ2-3
size: -